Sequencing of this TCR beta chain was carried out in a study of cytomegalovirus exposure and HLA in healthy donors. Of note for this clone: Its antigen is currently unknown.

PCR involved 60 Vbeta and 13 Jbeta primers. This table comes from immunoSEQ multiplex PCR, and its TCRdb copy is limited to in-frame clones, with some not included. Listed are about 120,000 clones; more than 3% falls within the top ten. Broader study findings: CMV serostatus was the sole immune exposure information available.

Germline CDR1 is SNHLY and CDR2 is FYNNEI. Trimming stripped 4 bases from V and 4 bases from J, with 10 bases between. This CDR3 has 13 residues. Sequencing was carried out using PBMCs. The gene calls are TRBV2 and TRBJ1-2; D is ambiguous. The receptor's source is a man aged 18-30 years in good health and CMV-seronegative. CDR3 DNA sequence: TGTGCCAGCAGTGCGCCAGGTGGCTATGGCTACACCTTC. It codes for CASSAPGGYGYTF.